This T cell receptor (beta chain) stems from a study of Ad26.COV2.S vaccination and SARS-CoV-2 variants. At the level of the study: The study gave Ad26.COV2.S intramuscularly, once or twice 56 days apart.

Treatment in this sample: some 20 received Ad26.COV2.S at low or high dose, single or two shots; about five received placebo; per-sample allocation not given. Repertoires come from day 63 after the first vaccine or placebo injection. TCRdb's table, derived via immunoSEQ multiplex PCR, lists solely in-frame clones and lacks some. Of fewer than 800,000 clones detected, 70% to 90% appear once; the ten largest clones hold approximately 1.5%. The TCR originated in a person between 18 and 65 years old who received the Ad26.COV2.S COVID-19 vaccine or a placebo. This sample comprised peripheral blood, obtained in a trial of Ad26.COV2.S vaccine versus placebo.

As DNA, the CDR3 is TGTGCCAGCAGGGAACTGAACACCGGGGAGCTGTTTTTT. Its protein product is CASRELNTGELFF. The chain uses TRBV5-4 and TRBJ2-2; no definite D call. V lost 5 bases and J 1 base, leaving 6 bases between the germline ends. CDR3 length: 13 residues. Germline values: CDR1 SGHNT, CDR2 YYREEE (reference sequence).